A single sample is the source of the 17 T cell receptor beta chains below, sequenced in a study of memory B cells and T cells in multiple sclerosis. No antigens are known for them. After stimulus-free culture, autoproliferating CFSE-dim and non-proliferating CFSE-high T cells were sequenced separately. Cultures began with about 4.6x10^7 CFSE-labeled PBMCs, unstimulated for roughly 7 days, with replicate wells pooled. Produced via immunoSEQ multiplex PCR; TCRdb's table is partial and in-frame only. The data show 40,000 to 50,000 clones, approximately 80% seen once. The sample consisted of PBMCs from blood kept in culture. The receptor source for this set is a human donor with multiple sclerosis.

This sequence joins TRBV19 and TRBJ2-7; 7 bases fit TRBD1. The CDR3 sequence is 15 residues long. Looked up from germline, CDR1 is LNHDA and CDR2 is SQIVND (reference sequence). V was clipped by 1 base and J by 5 bases; unmatched bases: 8. The CDR3: CASSIAHRGINEQYF. CDR3 bases: TGTGCCAGTAGTATAGCTCACAGGGGAATCAACGAGCAGTACTTC.

The V call is TRBV30, the J call TRBJ1-5; no clear D. The V end was cut by 2 bases, the J end by 4 bases, with 6 bases between. The CDR3 totals 12 residues. Germline V gene lookup returns CDR1 GTSNPN and CDR2 SVGIG (reference sequence). The CDR3 loop reads CAWSPSNQPQHF. As DNA, the CDR3 is TGTGCCTGGAGTCCCTCGAATCAGCCCCAGCATTTT.

This chain connects TRBV20-1 to TRBJ1-1; D may be TRBD1 (6 bases). Germline assignment: CDR1 DFQATT and CDR2 SNEGSKA (reference sequence). The CDR3 spans 10 residues. V was trimmed by 7 bases and J by 8 bases, leaving 11 bases between them. For the CDR3, the DNA is TGCAGTGTCGAGGGGGGGGAAGCTTTCTTT. This gives the protein CSVEGGEAFF.

The J gene is TRBJ1-1, the V gene TRBV6-1; no clear D. V shed 7 bases and J shed 1 base, with 10 bases lying between them. This CDR3 has 13 amino acids. Germline V gives CDR1 MNHNS, CDR2 SASEGT. The CDR3 is CASTILQNTEAFF. CDR3 nucleotides: TGTGCCAGCACGATATTACAGAACACTGAAGCTTTCTTT.

J is TRBJ2-7 and V is TRBV30, with 9 bases that match TRBD1. This CDR3 is 14 amino acids long. V shed 5 bases and J 2 bases; nucleotides not matched to a gene: 7. Looked up from germline, CDR1 is GTSNPN and CDR2 is SVGIG (reference sequence). The CDR3 DNA follows: TGTGCCTGGCTTACGACAGGGGGAACCTACGAGCAGTACTTC. Translation: CAWLTTGGTYEQYF.

The CDR3 here is CASSWGASDVRHYGYTF. CDR3 bases: TGCGCCAGCAGCTGGGGGGCTAGCGACGTAAGGCACTATGGCTACACCTTC. The gene calls are TRBV5-1 and TRBJ1-2, with D possibly TRBD1 on 6 matching bases. The V end was cut by 3 bases, the J end by 3 bases, with 21 bases between. Germline V gene data show CDR1 as SGHRS and CDR2 as YFSETQ. This CDR3 is built from 17 residues. Full variable domain (remainder filled in from reference TRBV5-1 and TRBJ1-2): KAGVTQTPRYLIKTRGQQVTLSCSPISGHRSVSWYQQTPGQGLQFLFEYFSETQRNKGNFPGRFSGRQFSNSRSEMNVSTLELGDSALYLCASSWGASDVRHYGYTFGSGTRLTVV.

The V call is TRBV16, the J call TRBJ1-2; D remains ambiguous. The CDR3 extends over 15 amino acids. The ends were cut back, 2 bases at V and 0 bases at J, with 10 bases in the middle. The germline V gene encodes CDR1 KGHSY and CDR2 FQNENV. This chain's CDR3 is CASSQQGIANYGYTF. DNA for the CDR3: TGTGCCAGCAGCCAACAAGGCATAGCTAACTATGGCTACACCTTC.

This chain joins TRBV10-3 and TRBJ1-5, with D perhaps matching TRBD1 (5 bases). Germline CDR1 ENHRY, CDR2 SYGVKD. The CDR3 spans 13 residues. V gave up 10 bases and J gave up 0 bases, with 10 bases separating them. In nucleotides, the CDR3 is TGTGCCACTACAGGCGATAGCAATCAGCCCCAGCATTTT. This codes for CATTGDSNQPQHF.

The genes are TRBV7-3 and TRBJ1-1; the D is unclear. The germline gives CDR1 SGHTA, CDR2 FQGTGA. Trimming pared 5 bases from V and 6 bases from J, leaving 13 bases between. The CDR3 length is 13 residues. CDR3 in amino acids: CASSAFGVAEAFF. DNA for the CDR3: TGTGCCAGCAGCGCCTTCGGGGTCGCTGAAGCTTTCTTT.

The chain has TRBV7-9 and TRBJ2-5; no firm D call. CDR1 and CDR2 (germline): SEHNR, FQNEAQ (reference sequence). Trimming left V 3 bases short and J 1 base short, with 15 bases between. This CDR3 region has 16 residues. CDR3 DNA: TGTGCCAGCAGCTTTAAGACGAAAAGGACCCAAGAGACCCAGTACTTC. Its translation is CASSFKTKRTQETQYF.

The rearrangement joins TRBV6-6 to TRBJ1-1; tentative D call: TRBD1 (6 bases). V was shortened by 3 bases and J by 5 bases, with 13 bases between the two germline ends. Germline V gives CDR1 MNHNY, CDR2 SVGAGI (reference sequence). CDR3 size: 14 residues. CDR3 bases: TGTGCCAGCAGTTATAGGGGGGCGCAGACTGAAGCTTTCTTT. The encoded protein is CASSYRGAQTEAFF.

A note on this clone: Germline is not matched at one junction end, which may reflect a read error. The chain has TRBV2 and TRBJ1-1; TRBD1 matches at 7 bases. Germline V gene sequence: CDR1 SNHLY, CDR2 FYNNEI. The CDR3 is 13 residues long. CDR3 nucleotide sequence: TGTGCCGGCAGCTTGCAGGGGGTGACTGAAGCTTTCTTT. It is translated as CAGSLQGVTEAFF.

The rearrangement joins TRBV9 to TRBJ1-6, with 10 nucleotides matching TRBD1. CDR1 and CDR2 from the germline V gene are SGDLS and YYNGEE. The CDR3 loop spans 15 amino acids. The junction had 6 bases not matched to a gene; V was cut back by 4 bases and J by 8 bases. The CDR3, as DNA: TGTGCCAGCAGCACCTCCGGGACAGGGGATTCACCCCTCCACTTT. Translating it yields CASSTSGTGDSPLHF.

This chain connects TRBV4-1 to TRBJ1-1; D unclear. The CDR3 totals 16 residues. Trimming shortened V by 1 base and J by 5 bases, and 17 bases separated the two germline ends. CDR1 and CDR2 from the germline V gene are MGHRA and YSYEKL. The CDR3 DNA reads TGCGCCAGCAGCCAAGTTTCTTTGTCCGAAGGGACTGAAGCTTTCTTT. It yields the protein CASSQVSLSEGTEAFF.

The chain has TRBV30 and TRBJ2-1, with 7 nucleotides matching TRBD2. The V gene's germline CDR1 is GTSNPN and CDR2 SVGIG (reference sequence). This CDR3 comprises 14 residues. J gave up 9 bases and V 3 bases, and 11 bases lay outside the gene matches. The CDR3 region has the DNA TGTGCCTGGAGGGGAGGGGCCGTGTTGGCTGAGCAGTTCTTC. It encodes CAWRGGAVLAEQFF. The full variable domain, in which reference TRBV30 and TRBJ2-1 provide the parts outside the CDR3, is SQTIHQWPATLVQPVGSPLSLECTVEGTSNPNLYWYRQAAGRGLQLLFYSVGIGQISSEVPQNLSASRPQDRQFILSSKKLLLSDSGFYLCAWRGGAVLAEQFFGPGTRLTVL.

The chain is built from TRBV7-6 and TRBJ2-1; D is possibly TRBD2 (6 bases). CDR1 is SGHVS and CDR2 is FNYEAQ in the germline V gene. V was clipped by 5 bases and J by 5 bases, with 16 bases between them. The CDR3 runs to 15 residues. CDR3 nucleotide sequence: TGTGCCAGCAGCCCCCCGGGACTGACACACAATGAGCAGTTCTTC. Its translation: CASSPPGLTHNEQFF. Complete variable domain (other parts from reference TRBV7-6 and TRBJ2-1): GAGVSQSPRYKVTKRGQDVALRCDPISGHVSLYWYRQALGQGPEFLTYFNYEAQQDKSGLPNDRFSAERPEGSISTLTIQRTEQRDSAMYRCASSPPGLTHNEQFFGPGTRLTVL.

The chain couples TRBV5-1 to TRBJ2-6, with 7 bases matching TRBD1. The V gene end was trimmed by 3 bases and the J gene end by 1 base; junction bases not matched to a gene: 13. The CDR3 spans 19 residues. The germline V gene has CDR1 SGHRS and CDR2 YFSETQ. The CDR3: CASSSSTGSLGSGANVLTF. CDR3 bases: TGCGCCAGCAGCTCATCGACAGGGAGTTTGGGTTCTGGGGCCAACGTCCTGACTTTC.